These 8 T cell receptor beta chains came from one sample sequenced in a study of blood T cell repertoires in COVID-19. The table came from immunoSEQ multiplex PCR; TCRdb's copy has only in-frame clones and leaves some out. Among fewer than 200,000 clones listed, roughly 93% were seen once. Material for sequencing was peripheral blood. These TCRs come from a young man with COVID-19, enrolled during active disease.

This sequence joins TRBV7-2 and TRBJ2-5; 9 nucleotides line up with TRBD1. Trimming cost V 1 base and J 2 bases; bases outside gene matches: 2. Germline assignment: CDR1 SGHTA and CDR2 FQGNSA. The CDR3 spans 15 residues. The CDR3 nucleotides are TGTGCCAGCAGCTTAGGACAGGGGGATCAAGAGACCCAGTACTTC. Residues: CASSLGQGDQETQYF. The full variable domain, in which reference TRBV7-2 and TRBJ2-5 provide the parts outside the CDR3, is GAGVSQSPSNKVTEKGKDVELRCDPISGHTALYWYRQSLGQGLEFLIYFQGNSAPDKSGLPSDRFSAERTGGSVSTLTIQRTQQEDSAVYLCASSLGQGDQETQYFGPGTRLLVL.

The gene calls are TRBV2 and TRBJ2-7; TRBD2 is a possible D gene (6 bases). The germline V and J ends were trimmed by 8 bases and 0 bases, with 17 bases remaining between them. Germline CDR1 is SNHLY and CDR2 is FYNNEI. The CDR3 has 15 residues. The CDR3 region is CASSEGRVSSYEQYF. The CDR3 DNA sequence: TGTGCCAGCTCGGAGGGGCGGGTTAGCTCCTACGAGCAGTACTTC.

The count of this clone is one. The rearrangement uses TRBV9 and TRBJ2-7; perhaps TRBD2 as D (5 bases). Germline CDR1 is SGDLS and CDR2 is YYNGEE. Deletions cut 4 bases from V and 7 bases from J, with 21 bases between. The CDR3 is made up of 15 amino acids. The CDR3 is CASSPRSTRPGEQYF. CDR3 nucleotides: TGTGCCAGCAGCCCCCGATCGACCCGGCCGGGGGAGCAGTACTTC.

This chain joins TRBV19 and TRBJ1-1, with TRBD1 identical over 10 bases. This CDR3 comprises 14 residues. Germline CDR1 and CDR2: LNHDA and SQIVND (reference sequence). Trimming cost V 4 bases and J 10 bases; bases outside gene matches: 9. The CDR3 here is CASSKAGQGRRAFF. The CDR3 DNA follows: TGTGCCAGTAGTAAGGCGGGACAGGGGCGGAGAGCTTTCTTT.

The chain is built from TRBV10-3 and TRBJ2-1, with TRBD2 matching 10 bases. With 11 bases clipped from V and 6 bases from J, the junction kept 10 bases outside the gene matches. There are 14 residues in the CDR3. The germline gives CDR1 ENHRY, CDR2 SYGVKD. For the CDR3, the DNA is TGTGCCGTGCGAGCCCAGCGGGAGGGCAATGAGCAGTTCTTC. The encoded protein is CAVRAQREGNEQFF.

V and J are TRBV27 and TRBJ2-1; 11 nucleotides agree with TRBD2. CDR3 length equals 14 residues. V trimming: 10 bases; J trimming: 3 bases; junction bases outside the gene matches: 5. CDR1 is MNHEY, CDR2 SMNVEV, per germline (reference sequence). The CDR3 here is CATSGTSGYNEQFF. CDR3 bases: TGTGCCACCTCCGGGACTAGCGGCTACAATGAGCAGTTCTTC.

This chain connects TRBV20-1 to TRBJ2-3; 8 bases map to TRBD2. The germline gives CDR1 DFQATT, CDR2 SNEGSKA (reference sequence). The CDR3 consists of 18 residues. The trim removed 3 bases at V and 4 bases at J, leaving 18 bases unmatched. Written as DNA, the CDR3 is TGCAGTGCTAGTCGGTCCAGCGGGAGTGTCAGGTCGCCAGATACGCAGTATTTT. Amino acids: CSASRSSGSVRSPDTQYF.

The chain links TRBV27 to TRBJ2-1; tentatively, D is TRBD2 (6 bases). Trimming took 3 bases from V and 6 from J, leaving 12 bases between them. The CDR3 has 14 residues. Germline V gene sequence: CDR1 MNHEY, CDR2 SMNVEV (reference sequence). The CDR3 loop is CASSFGGAINEQFF. The CDR3 DNA sequence: TGTGCCAGCAGTTTCGGAGGGGCGATCAATGAGCAGTTCTTC.